This T cell receptor beta chain is from a study of identifying expanded T cells in peripheral blood. No infections or other immune events were documented during collection. Germline CDR1 is SNHLY and CDR2 is FYNNEI. The germline V and J ends were trimmed by 5 bases and 0 bases, with 12 bases remaining between them. The CDR3 is 15 residues long. The assay was immunoSEQ multiplex PCR, and TCRdb's table has in-frame clones only and misses some. The sample yields about 90,000 clones, approximately 83% seen once. In the case of this clone: Its antigen remains unknown.

Study-wide results and limits: Differentially abundant clones: about 1.3 between replicates, roughly 16 at around 15 days, roughly 18 at four. Across healthy donors, higher total template counts meant significantly greater roughly 2-week count variance.

The sequencing input was blood. This sequence was found in a person between 18 and 75 years old in good health. The rearrangement joins TRBV2 to TRBJ2-3; TRBD1 is a possible D gene (6 bases). CDR3: CASSKDRSSTDTQYF. The CDR3, as DNA: TGTGCCAGCAGTAAAGACAGGTCTAGCACAGATACGCAGTATTTT. Complete variable domain (other parts from reference TRBV2 and TRBJ2-3): EPEVTQTPSHQVTQMGQEVILRCVPISNHLYFYWYRQILGQKVEFLVSFYNNEISEKSEIFDDQFSVERPDGSNFTLKIRSTKLEDSAMYFCASSKDRSSTDTQYFGPGTRLTVL.